Listed below are T cell receptor beta chains from one sample, sequenced in a study of cytomegalovirus exposure and HLA in healthy donors. Generated by immunoSEQ multiplex PCR, the TCRdb table keeps only in-frame clones and is missing some. The sample contains around 220,000 clones, 75% to 85% of which appear only once. The source material was PBMCs. Every receptor here comes from a girl aged 5-17 years in good health and CMV-seronegative. Each CDR3 is given with its conserved first and last residue. A D gene is named only where the DNA matches it firmly. A clone size is listed for some rows: how often the clone was seen (once, few, many), or a class if it is expanded.

>-|TRBD2|TRBJ2-7|TRBV5-1
CASSLGGLAGEYEQYF
TGCGCCAGCAGCTTGGGGGGACTAGCGGGGGAGTACGAGCAGTACTTC
>-|TRBD1|TRBJ2-1|TRBV6-1
CASGDRGKINEQFF
TGTGCCAGCGGGGACAGGGGGAAAATAAATGAGCAGTTCTTC
>once|TRBD1|TRBJ2-3|TRBV2
CASRQGIAGTDTQYF
TGTGCCAGTCGACAGGGGATAGCGGGCACAGATACGCAGTATTTT
>-|-|TRBJ2-5|TRBV7-2
CASSSPVNSLETQYF
TGTGCCAGCAGCTCCCCAGTAAATAGCCTGGAGACCCAGTACTTC
>-|TRBD1|TRBJ2-6|TRBV7-8
CASRQRRDRGLTGANVLTF
TGTGCCAGCAGGCAGCGACGGGACAGGGGTCTTACTGGGGCCAACGTCCTGACTTTC
>-|TRBD1|TRBJ1-1|TRBV5-5
CASRQTGTGRGSEAFF
TGTGCCAGCAGACAAACCGGGACAGGGAGGGGATCTGAAGCTTTCTTT
>-|TRBD1|TRBJ2-5|TRBV2
CASVGDLDRGQETQYF
TGTGCCAGCGTGGGGGATCTTGACAGGGGACAAGAGACCCAGTACTTC
>-|-|TRBJ1-1|TRBV7-3
CASSLGGGVTEAFF
TGTGCCAGCAGCTTAGGTGGGGGGGTCACTGAAGCTTTCTTT
>-|-|TRBJ2-2|TRBV10-3
CAISSGDAYSGELFF
TGTGCCATCTCTTCGGGGGACGCGTATAGCGGGGAGCTGTTTTTT
>few|-|TRBJ1-1|TRBV18
CASSPDGGEAFF
TGTGCCAGCTCACCCGACGGAGGTGAAGCTTTCTTT
>once|-|TRBJ2-7|TRBV9
CASSLGTGPGEQYF
TGTGCCAGCAGCTTAGGGACTGGCCCCGGAGAGCAGTACTTC
>-|-|TRBJ2-1|TRBV5-1
CASSLQDEQFF
TGCGCCAGCAGCTTACAGGATGAGCAGTTCTTC
>-|TRBD1|TRBJ2-6|TRBV6-1
CASSAGQGGSSGANVLTF
TGTGCCAGCAGTGCCGGACAGGGGGGGTCCTCTGGGGCCAACGTCCTGACTTTC
>-|TRBD2|TRBJ2-1|TRBV6-1
CASSLSGSYNEQFF
TGTGCCAGCAGCCTTAGCGGGTCCTACAATGAGCAGTTCTTC
>-|-|TRBJ2-1|TRBV10-1
CASSEWSGALYNEQFF
TGCGCCAGCAGTGAGTGGTCAGGGGCCCTATACAATGAGCAGTTCTTC
>-|-|TRBJ2-7|TRBV5-4
CASSLSGYEQYF
TGTGCCAGCAGCTTGAGCGGCTACGAGCAGTACTTC
>-|-|TRBJ1-2|TRBV5-1
CASSLVGQNYGYTF
TGCGCCAGCAGCTTGGTAGGACAGAACTATGGCTACACCTTC
>-|-|TRBJ1-3|TRBV4-2
CASSQEWATSGNTIYF
TGTGCCAGCAGCCAAGAATGGGCTACCTCTGGAAACACCATATATTTT
>-|-|TRBJ2-7|TRBV5-4
CASSLTVNSYEQYF
TGTGCCAGCAGCCTGACAGTGAACTCCTACGAGCAGTACTTC
>-|-|TRBJ2-3|TRBV10-3
CAIAGLDTQYF
TGTGCCATAGCAGGGTTAGATACGCAGTATTTT
>-|-|TRBJ2-4|TRBV6-8
CASSRPRLALAKNIQYF
TGTGCCAGCAGCCGACCGAGGCTGGCACTAGCCAAAAACATTCAGTACTTC
>few|-|TRBJ1-6|TRBV6-1
CASSEAQPPLHF
TGTGCCAGCAGTGAGGCACAGCCACCCCTCCACTTT
>-|TRBD1|TRBJ2-7|TRBV28
CASRRDRLKYEQYF
TGTGCCAGCAGGCGGGACAGGTTGAAGTACGAGCAGTACTTC
>-|TRBD2|TRBJ2-3|TRBV10-3
CAISAKPGLAGGRADTQYF
TGTGCCATCAGTGCTAAACCGGGGCTAGCGGGGGGCCGGGCAGATACGCAGTATTTT
>-|-|TRBJ1-1|TRBV2
CASSPLSTVGTEAFF
TGTGCCAGCAGTCCCCTTTCCACAGTGGGCACTGAAGCTTTCTTT
>-|-|TRBJ2-2|TRBV7-2
CASSLVLGGATGELFF
TGTGCCAGCAGCTTAGTCCTAGGGGGTGCGACCGGGGAGCTGTTTTTT
>few|TRBD1|TRBJ1-5|TRBV10-2
CASSGGGFGNQPQHF
TGCGCCAGCAGCGGAGGGGGCTTTGGCAATCAGCCCCAGCATTTT
>-|-|TRBJ1-6|TRBV4-1
CASSPLPSSSPLHF
TGCGCCAGCAGCCCCCTCCCCTCCAGTTCACCCCTCCACTTT
>-|-|TRBJ1-1|TRBV19
CASSMARPSLNTEAFF
TGTGCCAGTAGTATGGCCCGTCCCTCCTTGAACACTGAAGCTTTCTTT
>few|-|TRBJ2-3|TRBV28
CASSLGGDTQYF
TGTGCCAGCAGTTTAGGGGGGGATACGCAGTATTTT
>-|TRBD1|TRBJ1-1|TRBV28
CASSFSGPQGATEAFF
TGTGCCAGCAGTTTTTCCGGCCCCCAGGGGGCCACTGAAGCTTTCTTT
>once|TRBD2|TRBJ2-5|TRBV29-1
CSASVTGTTKETQYF
TGCAGCGCTAGTGTTACCGGGACTACGAAAGAGACCCAGTACTTC
>-|TRBD1|TRBJ1-5|TRBV28
CASSTRQGLRQPQHF
TGTGCCAGCAGCACCAGACAGGGTCTAAGACAGCCCCAGCATTTT
>-|-|TRBJ2-5|TRBV30
CAWSKLASYQETQYF
TGTGCCTGGAGTAAATTAGCAAGTTACCAAGAGACCCAGTACTTC
>-|-|TRBJ2-1|TRBV5-8
CASSLGQASGNEQFF
TGTGCCAGCAGCTTGGGACAGGCCTCTGGCAATGAGCAGTTCTTC
>few|-|TRBJ2-2|TRBV19
CASSISLVRVDGELFF
TGTGCCAGTAGTATTTCCCTTGTCAGGGTGGACGGGGAGCTGTTTTTT
>-|TRBD2|TRBJ2-7|TRBV5-4
CASRDSLAGAYEQYF
TGTGCCAGCAGAGATTCCCTAGCGGGGGCCTACGAGCAGTACTTC
>few|TRBD1|TRBJ1-1|TRBV5-4
CASSLPTGVEAFF
TGTGCCAGCAGCTTGCCTACAGGGGTTGAAGCTTTCTTT
>-|-|TRBJ2-3|TRBV9
CASSADLLGGSTDTQYF
TGTGCCAGCAGCGCAGACCTTTTGGGCGGGAGCACAGATACGCAGTATTTT
>once|-|TRBJ2-6|TRBV9
CASSSLSGANVLTF
TGTGCCAGCAGCTCCCTCTCTGGGGCCAACGTCCTGACTTTC
>-|-|TRBJ1-2|TRBV5-1
CASSPAGGALDGYTF
TGCGCCAGCAGCCCGGCCGGGGGGGCGTTAGATGGCTACACCTTC
>-|TRBD1|TRBJ1-2|TRBV18
CASSPPTGRGGYTF
TGTGCCAGCTCACCCCCGACAGGGAGAGGTGGCTACACCTTC
>-|-|TRBJ2-1|TRBV5-1
CASSLAGETYNEQFF
TGCGCCAGCAGCTTGGCTGGGGAGACCTACAATGAGCAGTTCTTC
>once|TRBD2|TRBJ2-1|TRBV2
CASSAAGGGGYNEQFF
TGTGCCAGCAGTGCAGCGGGAGGGGGAGGGTACAATGAGCAGTTCTTC
>-|TRBD2|TRBJ2-7|TRBV7-9
CASSLTSGSYEQYF
TGTGCCAGCAGCTTAACTAGCGGGAGCTACGAGCAGTACTTC